This T cell receptor (beta chain) emerged from a study of blood T cell repertoires in COVID-19 (dated by TCRdb to 2019 to 2021). Regarding the study in general: Samples covering the acute and convalescent phases of COVID-19 were provided by collaborators in the United States, Italy and Spain. The material from the prospective study consisted of cDNA or gDNA derived from T cells, B-cell-depleted T cells, or PBMCs. The dataset comprised deeply sampled blood TCRbeta repertoires from subjects exposed to, actively infected with, or recovered from COVID-19. The repertoires were released in a freely available public database intended as a resource for research on the immune response to SARS-CoV-2. The samples were drawn from two sources: the first 160 participants of the ongoing ImmuneRACE study, and 1,200 or so subjects contributed by 6 global collaborators. The sample metadata nearly always contained a de-identified subject ID, COVID-19 status, age in years and sex. Where HLA class I and class II types were available, the types were taken from metadata supplied by the sample provider, not from assay-based typing.

Each collaborating institution followed its own protocols to collect whole blood in K2EDTA tubes. Collaborator samples were shipped for TCRbeta analysis as frozen whole blood, isolated PBMCs, or DNA extracted from either sample type. TCRbeta CDR3 regions were amplified from genomic DNA using the immunoSEQ Assay, a bias-controlled multiplex PCR. For the original study's pipeline: Nucleated cell counts per sample were estimated from amplification of reference gene primers within the assay. To quantify the absolute abundance of each unique TCRbeta CDR3 rearrangement, sequence reads were collapsed and filtered. For each sample, productive Simpson clonality was calculated as the square root of Simpson's diversity index across productive rearrangements. TCRdb took this table from immuneACCESS and kept in-frame rearrangements with V and J called. Such tables lack part of the clones; where checked against another copy, unresolved V genes explain under half of the gap, and the rest is unexplained. V, J and clone size are those of that table, while D and trimming were read from the DNA. The sample yields more than 85,000 clones; approximately 85% were counted once. Jointly, the top ten make up about 3.8% of the sample.

This clone has only one observation. Its antigen specificity is not known. No base quality information exists; no much larger clone differs at one position. Reading from cysteine to phenylalanine, the CDR3 counts 15 amino acids. Left in the record is the CDR3 DNA by itself, 45 bases read in frame from the first base. The trim is 0 bases for V and 5 bases for J, with a gap of 13 bases between the germline ends. Looking up the germline V gene yields CDR1 LGHNA and CDR2 YNFKEQ. On the study overall, not on this receptor specifically: How much clinical and demographic metadata was included differed by source and by participant, and the metadata was provided uncurated.

The specimen sequenced was peripheral blood. The chain is assembled from TRBV4-2 and TRBJ1-2; possibly the D gene is TRBD1, per 5 matching bases. The TCR sequence derives from a man in his forties or fifties with acute or convalescent COVID-19. The CDR3 region reads CASSQDHRQSYGYTF. The DNA sequence is given as TGTGCCAGCAGCCAAGACCACCGACAGTCTTATGGCTACACCTTC.